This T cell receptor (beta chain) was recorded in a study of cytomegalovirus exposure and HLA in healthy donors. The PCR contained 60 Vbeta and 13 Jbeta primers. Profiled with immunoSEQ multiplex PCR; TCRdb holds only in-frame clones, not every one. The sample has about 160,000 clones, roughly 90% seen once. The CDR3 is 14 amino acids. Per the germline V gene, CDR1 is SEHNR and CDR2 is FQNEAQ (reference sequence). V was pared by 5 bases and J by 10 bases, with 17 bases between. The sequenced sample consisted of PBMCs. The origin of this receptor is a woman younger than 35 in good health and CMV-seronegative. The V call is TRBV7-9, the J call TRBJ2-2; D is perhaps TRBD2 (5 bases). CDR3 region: CASSPREAAPELFF. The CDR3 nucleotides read TGTGCCAGCAGCCCGAGGGAAGCAGCCCCGGAGCTGTTTTTT.